The subject of this entry is one T cell receptor beta chain. Antigen unknown. Documented time point: week 5, during vaccination. Topical imiquimod was applied with each vaccine dose, which held 300 ug of mutant IDH1 20-mer peptide. V lost 5 bases, J lost 8 bases, and 15 bases lay in between. CDR1 is LNHDA and CDR2 is SQIVND in the germline V gene (reference sequence). The CDR3 contains 13 residues. Clones were sequenced by immunoSEQ multiplex PCR, and TCRdb holds only the in-frame ones, with some missing. The table lists around 56,000 clones, approximately 82% of them singletons. This sample is part of a study of a mutant IDH1 vaccine in newly diagnosed glioma. The wider study: Commencement of vaccination occurred 4-6 weeks following radiotherapy alone, or concurrently with temozolomide cycles.

Study findings and constraints: Seemingly, pseudoprogression had no relation to changes in the top peripheral T cell clonotypes.

The chain employs TRBV19 and TRBJ1-2; no definite D call. This TCR was sampled from a young man with glioma. The sequencing here drew on PBMCs, taken from a glioma patient whose treatment included an IDH1 peptide vaccine. The CDR3 nucleotides are TGTGCCAGTAGTCTTCGTTCAACTCGCGGCTACACCTTC. It specifies CASSLRSTRGYTF.